This is a list of T cell receptor beta chains from one sample in a study of shared clonotypes between healthy human individuals. Data came from immunoSEQ multiplex PCR; TCRdb stores just in-frame clones and leaves some out. The table includes roughly 2.2 million clones, 90% to 95% detected once. The sample comprised naive CD4+ T cells from PBMCs. The receptors were gathered from a man aged 18 to 30 in good health. Some clones in this sample may be carry-over from other donors' samples. The CDR3 runs from the conserved cysteine through the conserved F or W. D genes are given only for firm matches. Rows may omit the clone size; those that give it use once, few, many or a size class.

D: .; V: TRBV6-5; J: TRBJ2-2; size: few; DNA: TGTGCCAGCGGGGGGACCGGGGAGCTGTTTTTT; CDR3: CASGGTGELFF
D: .; V: TRBV30; J: TRBJ1-1; size: .; DNA: TGTGCCTGGAACTCGAACACTGAAGCTTTCTTT; CDR3: CAWNSNTEAFF
D: .; V: TRBV7-9; J: TRBJ2-6; size: .; DNA: TGTGCCAGCAGCCCTGGATGGGTTGCGGGGGCCAACGTCCTGACTTTC; CDR3: CASSPGWVAGANVLTF
D: TRBD1; V: TRBV15; J: TRBJ2-7; size: .; DNA: TGTGCCACCAGCATACCGACGGACAGGCACTACGAGCAGTACTTC; CDR3: CATSIPTDRHYEQYF
D: .; V: TRBV7-2; J: TRBJ2-3; size: .; DNA: TGTGCCAGCAGCTTAGGATTTTCTGCAGGAACAGATACGCAGTATTTT; CDR3: CASSLGFSAGTDTQYF
D: TRBD1; V: TRBV2; J: TRBJ1-5; size: .; DNA: TGTGCCAGCAGTGAATCCAGGGGGCAGCCCCAGCATTTT; CDR3: CASSESRGQPQHF
D: .; V: TRBV28; J: TRBJ1-1; size: .; DNA: TGTGCCAGCAGTTTGATTGGCGAAGCTTTCTTT; CDR3: CASSLIGEAFF
D: .; V: TRBV11-3; J: TRBJ2-1; size: .; DNA: TGTGCCAGCAGCTCGTCAGGGACCACCCCTAATGAGCAGTTCTTC; CDR3: CASSSSGTTPNEQFF
D: .; V: TRBV5-6; J: TRBJ1-1; size: .; DNA: TGTGCCAGCAGCTCTGCGGGGACCTTCCTCGGGGCTTTCTTT; CDR3: CASSSAGTFLGAFF
D: .; V: TRBV4-3; J: TRBJ1-1; size: few; DNA: TGCGCCAGCAGCCAAGATACCGGGGTAGGCGGCACTGAAGCTTTCTTT; CDR3: CASSQDTGVGGTEAFF
D: TRBD2; V: TRBV2; J: TRBJ2-3; size: .; DNA: TGTGCCAGCAGTGGTCTAGCGGGATCGGTAGATACGCAGTATTTT; CDR3: CASSGLAGSVDTQYF
D: TRBD2; V: TRBV18; J: TRBJ2-5; size: .; DNA: TGTGCCAGCTCACCTACTAGCGGGAGTGAGACCCAGTACTTC; CDR3: CASSPTSGSETQYF
D: TRBD1; V: TRBV2; J: TRBJ1-5; size: .; DNA: TGTGCCAGCACCCCGCAGGGGGCTCTGAGCAATCAGCCCCAGCATTTT; CDR3: CASTPQGALSNQPQHF
D: .; V: TRBV30; J: TRBJ2-3; size: .; DNA: TGTGCCTGGAATCTCTTCGGGACCACAGATACGCAGTATTTT; CDR3: CAWNLFGTTDTQYF
D: .; V: TRBV28; J: TRBJ1-1; size: .; DNA: TGTGCCAGCAGAGCTGCCGGAACTGAAGCTTTCTTT; CDR3: CASRAAGTEAFF
D: TRBD1; V: TRBV5-1; J: TRBJ1-2; size: .; DNA: TGCGCCAGCAGCTTGGGGGGACAGATCTATGGCTACACCTTC; CDR3: CASSLGGQIYGYTF
D: TRBD1; V: TRBV7-9; J: TRBJ1-2; size: .; DNA: TGTGCCAGCACCCCCGGACAGGAAGCTAACTATGGCTACACCTTC; CDR3: CASTPGQEANYGYTF
D: TRBD1; V: TRBV18; J: TRBJ1-1; size: .; DNA: TGTGCCAGCTCACCCTGGACAGGGGAAAGTGGATCGGGCACTGAAGCTTTCTTT; CDR3: CASSPWTGESGSGTEAFF
D: .; V: TRBV5-6; J: TRBJ2-3; size: .; DNA: TGTGCCAGCAGCTTGAGGTGGGAGGCCCTCACAGATACGCAGTATTTT; CDR3: CASSLRWEALTDTQYF
D: .; V: TRBV28; J: TRBJ2-7; size: .; DNA: TGTGCCAGCAGTGAGGGACCTTCGACCCACTTC; CDR3: CASSEGPSTHF
D: TRBD2; V: TRBV10-3; J: TRBJ2-1; size: .; DNA: TGTGCCACCCTCCGCTCTTTGCGGGAGTTCAATGAGCAGTTCTTC; CDR3: CATLRSLREFNEQFF
D: .; V: TRBV11-2; J: TRBJ2-4; size: .; DNA: TGTGCCAGCAGCTTATTTGGGCTAGCCAAAAACATTCAGTACTTC; CDR3: CASSLFGLAKNIQYF
D: .; V: TRBV28; J: TRBJ2-2; size: .; DNA: TGTGCCAGCAGTTTCCTCACCGGGGAGCTGTTTTTT; CDR3: CASSFLTGELFF
D: .; V: TRBV5-4; J: TRBJ1-1; size: .; DNA: TGTGCCAGCAGCGATATGACAGGCTGGGGGACTGAAGCTTTCTTT; CDR3: CASSDMTGWGTEAFF
D: TRBD2; V: TRBV28; J: TRBJ2-7; size: .; DNA: TGTGCCAGCAGTGTACTAGCGGTCCCCTACGAGCAGTACTTC; CDR3: CASSVLAVPYEQYF
D: .; V: TRBV4-2; J: TRBJ1-2; size: .; DNA: TGTGCCAGCAGCCAAGCGGCCCACTATGGCTACACCTTC; CDR3: CASSQAAHYGYTF
D: TRBD1; V: TRBV27; J: TRBJ1-1; size: .; DNA: TGTGCCAGCAGTTCGTGGACAGGAACAAACACTGAAGCTTTCTTT; CDR3: CASSSWTGTNTEAFF
D: TRBD1; V: TRBV30; J: TRBJ2-2; size: once; DNA: TGTGCCTGGAGGACCGGGACAGGGGTTACCACCGGGGAGCTGTTTTTT; CDR3: CAWRTGTGVTTGELFF
D: .; V: TRBV18; J: TRBJ2-7; size: .; DNA: TGTGCCAGCTCAGTGCAGGGTTCCTACGAGCAGTACTTC; CDR3: CASSVQGSYEQYF
D: .; V: TRBV7-2; J: TRBJ1-5; size: .; DNA: TGTGCCAGCAGCTTGGATAATCAGCCCCAGCATTTT; CDR3: CASSLDNQPQHF
D: TRBD1; V: TRBV27; J: TRBJ2-7; size: .; DNA: TGTGCCAGCAGTTGGGGACAGGGTGGTCGGCAGTACTTC; CDR3: CASSWGQGGRQYF
D: TRBD1; V: TRBV11-2; J: TRBJ1-1; size: .; DNA: TGTGCCAGCAGCCCTCGTCGAAGCAACAGGGGGACTGAAGCTTTCTTT; CDR3: CASSPRRSNRGTEAFF
D: TRBD1; V: TRBV11-3; J: TRBJ2-1; size: .; DNA: TGTGCCAGCAGCCCTGACAGGGGAGATGAGCAGTTCTTC; CDR3: CASSPDRGDEQFF
D: TRBD1; V: TRBV28; J: TRBJ1-1; size: .; DNA: TGTGCCAGCAGTACACAGGGGGGCACTGAAGCTTTCTTT; CDR3: CASSTQGGTEAFF
D: .; V: TRBV9; J: TRBJ2-3; size: .; DNA: TGTGCCAGCAGCGGGGGAGCAGATACGCAGTATTTT; CDR3: CASSGGADTQYF
D: TRBD1; V: TRBV28; J: TRBJ1-1; size: .; DNA: TGTGCCAGCAGTGGACAGGCGGGCTCTCTGAACACTGAAGCTTTCTTT; CDR3: CASSGQAGSLNTEAFF
D: TRBD2; V: TRBV4-1; J: TRBJ2-3; size: .; DNA: TGCGCCAGCAGCCAAGGGCAGGGAGGGACAGATACGCAGTATTTT; CDR3: CASSQGQGGTDTQYF
D: .; V: TRBV5-1; J: TRBJ2-1; size: once; DNA: TGCGCCAGCAGCTTGGGCCGCCCGGCGGGGCCCAGCTCCTACAATGAGCAGTTCTTC; CDR3: CASSLGRPAGPSSYNEQFF
D: .; V: TRBV27; J: TRBJ1-4; size: .; DNA: TGTGCCAGCAGTTTATCCAGGGGCACAGCTAATGAAAAACTGTTTTTT; CDR3: CASSLSRGTANEKLFF
D: TRBD1; V: TRBV5-6; J: TRBJ2-5; size: once; DNA: TGTGCCAGCAGCCGGGGCCCGGGACAGGGTGGATGGGAGAAGTACTTC; CDR3: CASSRGPGQGGWEKYF
D: .; V: TRBV7-2; J: TRBJ1-6; size: .; DNA: TGTGCCAGCAGTAGAGGTAGCTCCTATAATTCACCCCTCCACTTT; CDR3: CASSRGSSYNSPLHF
D: .; V: TRBV5-6; J: TRBJ2-2; size: .; DNA: TGTGCCAGCAGCCCCGGACTCCCCAACACCGGGGAGCTGTTTTTT; CDR3: CASSPGLPNTGELFF
D: .; V: TRBV7-2; J: TRBJ1-5; size: .; DNA: TGTGCCAGCAGCTTAAGTCGGAGCAATCAGCCCCAGCATTTT; CDR3: CASSLSRSNQPQHF
D: .; V: TRBV19; J: TRBJ2-1; size: .; DNA: TGTGCCAGTAGTATAGCGGGGTGGGCGGGTGCTACCTACAATGAGCAGTTCTTC; CDR3: CASSIAGWAGATYNEQFF
D: .; V: TRBV5-4; J: TRBJ1-1; size: .; DNA: TGTGCCAGCAGCTTGGGCCAGGCCCTTAGGATGAACACTGAAGCTTTCTTT; CDR3: CASSLGQALRMNTEAFF
D: TRBD2; V: TRBV5-4; J: TRBJ2-1; size: once; DNA: TGTGCCAGCAGCTACCAGCGTAGCGGGAGAGGAAATGAGCAGTTCTTC; CDR3: CASSYQRSGRGNEQFF
D: TRBD1; V: TRBV5-1; J: TRBJ2-7; size: .; DNA: TGCGCCAGCAGCCTGGACAGGGGATTTTACGAGCAGTACTTC; CDR3: CASSLDRGFYEQYF
D: .; V: TRBV5-4; J: TRBJ2-7; size: .; DNA: TGTGCCAGCAGCTCCACTAGCTCAAGCTCCTACGAGCAGTACTTC; CDR3: CASSSTSSSSYEQYF
D: .; V: TRBV28; J: TRBJ2-3; size: .; DNA: TGTGCCAGCAGTAAGAGCGCAGATACGCAGTATTTT; CDR3: CASSKSADTQYF
D: .; V: TRBV5-1; J: TRBJ2-5; size: .; DNA: TGCGCCAGCAGCTTGGAGGCAGGGGTAGGGGAGACCCAGTACTTC; CDR3: CASSLEAGVGETQYF
D: .; V: TRBV5-1; J: TRBJ2-5; size: .; DNA: TGCGCCAGCAGCCCGGTTGGGGCAGAGACCCAGTACTTC; CDR3: CASSPVGAETQYF
D: .; V: TRBV4-2; J: TRBJ1-4; size: .; DNA: TGTGCCAGCAGCCGCCCGGGGGGAGGCGGTGAAAAACTGTTTTTT; CDR3: CASSRPGGGGEKLFF
D: .; V: TRBV28; J: TRBJ2-7; size: .; DNA: TGTGCCAGCAGGGGAAGGGACGGTACCTACGAGCAGTACTTC; CDR3: CASRGRDGTYEQYF
D: .; V: TRBV2; J: TRBJ2-7; size: .; DNA: TGTGCCAGCAGTGGCAGGGGATATCTCTACGAGCAGTACTTC; CDR3: CASSGRGYLYEQYF